One sample yielded the 4 T cell receptor beta chains listed below, sequenced in a study of blood T cells in healthy people across ages. With a J-beta primer mix and a sample-barcoded 5' primer, a second PCR ran roughly 6 to 11 cycles. TCRdb redid the calling of the 5' RACE reads with MiXCR, one entry per CDR3 protein. Of 980,000 or so distinct CDR3 sequences detected, roughly 52% appear once; the ten largest clones hold over 10%. The specimen sequenced was blood. The receptor source for this set is a man aged 30 to 39 in good health.

This clonotype was recorded a few times. V is TRBV6-5 and J is TRBJ2-3; D is ambiguous. CDR3 length: 13 residues. Germline-derived CDR1 and CDR2 are MNHEY and SVGAGI. V shed 4 bases and J shed 6 bases, with 11 bases lying between them. CDR3 in DNA: TGTGCCAGCAGTTTCTCTTTCGTGGATACGCAGTATTTT. It codes for CASSFSFVDTQYF.

The chain is built from TRBV6-5 and TRBJ2-7; TRBD1 might be the D (5 bases). V gave up 0 bases and J gave up 2 bases, with 11 bases separating them. Germline-derived CDR1 and CDR2 are MNHEY and SVGAGI. The CDR3 is 15 residues long. The CDR3 region has the DNA TGTGCCAGCAGTTACTCGCGACAGAGCGCCTACGAGCAGTACTTC. Its translation is CASSYSRQSAYEQYF.

The genes are TRBV18 and TRBJ2-7, with D hard to call. V lost 6 bases and J 3 bases, leaving 12 bases between the germline ends. CDR1 is KGHSH, CDR2 LQKENI, per germline. The CDR3 length is 13 residues. The CDR3 DNA is TGTGCCAGCTCCCAATCGACCGACTACGAGCAGTACTTC. Protein sequence: CASSQSTDYEQYF.

This sequence joins TRBV9 and TRBJ2-7, with D possibly TRBD1 on 6 matching bases. Germline CDR1 and CDR2: SGDLS and YYNGEE. The CDR3 has 15 amino acids. Trimming removed 2 bases at V and 7 bases at J, with 19 bases between. This CDR3 is CASSVESRGREEQYF. DNA of the CDR3: TGTGCCAGCAGCGTCGAATCCAGGGGAAGAGAGGAGCAGTACTTC.